These 2 T cell receptor beta chains came from one sample sequenced in a study of blood T cell repertoires in COVID-19. Clones were read by immunoSEQ multiplex PCR, and TCRdb kept only the in-frame ones, dropping some. The table lists about 180,000 clones, around 83% of them singletons. Sequencing used peripheral blood. These receptors originate from a woman in her 30s with active or convalescent COVID-19.

V gene TRBV18 combines with J gene TRBJ2-5; D gene uncertain. Trimming removed 1 base at V and 2 bases at J, with 8 bases between. Germline lookup yields CDR1 KGHSH and CDR2 LQKENI. CDR3 length equals 14 residues. The CDR3 here is CASSPQASQETQYF. CDR3 coding DNA: TGTGCCAGCTCACCACAGGCTAGTCAAGAGACCCAGTACTTC.

V usage is TRBV5-1 and J usage is TRBJ1-1; 9 bases fit TRBD1. Germline V lookup: CDR1 SGHRS, CDR2 YFSETQ. V was clipped by 4 bases and J by 1 base; unmatched bases: 11. CDR3 length equals 17 residues. In DNA, the CDR3 is TGCGCCAGCAGCGCGGGACAGGGAGGTGTAAGGAACACTGAAGCTTTCTTT. Translation gives CASSAGQGGVRNTEAFF.